Sequencing of this TCR beta chain was carried out in a study of post-analysis software for immune sequencing data (dated by TCRdb to between 2014 and 2017). General notes on the study: The recorded disease courses included relapsing-remitting, secondary progressive and progressive-relapsing multiple sclerosis, and some patients had no subtype annotation. The multiple sclerosis patient repertoires were compared with 11 previously published healthy control repertoires from donors aged roughly 6 to 27 years. A subset of samples was prepared in parallel using single-end sample barcoding, then pooled and co-amplified after Illumina adapter ligation. The investigation overall reported the following: The multiple sclerosis patient group was slightly younger than the control group. Significantly lower normalized Chao1 diversity was found in multiple sclerosis patients than in controls, suggesting substantial peripheral T-cell clonal expansion. Strong co-clustering of samples prepared in the same batch was shown by direct clustering with F measure, prompting a batch-effect correction. Patients showed significantly higher frequencies than controls for a handful of TRBV segments, among them TRBV5-6, TRBV5-1 and TRBV20-1.

The germline V gene (reference sequence) supplies CDR1 MNHEY and CDR2 SMNVEV. Trimming at the junction amounts to 2 bases on V and 2 bases on J, and the germline ends lie 10 bases apart. Including the terminal cysteine and phenylalanine, the CDR3 comprises 15 residues. The read is trimmed to its CDR3 DNA, 45 bases read in frame from base 1. Receptors were amplified or captured by PCR. Sequencing relied on an Illumina HiSeq 2500. To reduce PCR and sequencing biases, unique molecular identifiers were built into the TCR beta cDNA libraries. Per 1 to 10 million input T cells, 500,000 or so cDNA molecules were obtained, such that each molecule approximated one T cell. The same protocol used for the earlier healthy control dataset was applied to prepare and sequence the patient libraries. Within a given batch, samples were prepared together, multiplexed and sequenced on the same HiSeq lane. The original pipeline was this. Raw barcoded reads were processed with MIGEC, discarding single-read molecular identifier groups before consensus assembly and CDR3 extraction. Clonotype tables were post-analysed with VDJtools, and diversity was normalized by down-sampling all datasets to the smallest sample size. Repertoire overlap clustering matched CDR3 amino acid but not nucleotide sequences to correct batch-related cross-sample contamination. The public reads were reprocessed in TCRdb via fastp at Q25 and MiXCR, keeping in-frame beta chains. Each entry merges the rows of one CDR3 protein and shows their most common DNA and genes. What appears here as the V and J calls and clone size reflects TCRdb's work, not the paper's. Across this sample there are 650,000 to 850,000 distinct CDR3 sequences, with about half seen only once. The ten most abundant clones make up just under 5% of the sample.

Points on this clonotype: There is no known antigen for this receptor. Nothing much larger sits one base from this clone, and base qualities are not available.

TCR beta repertoires were profiled from peripheral blood of 10 to 15 young patients with multiple sclerosis to demonstrate the VDJtools post-analysis software. The patients with multiple sclerosis were children and adolescents between roughly 6 and 17 years of age. Specimen: blood. The rearrangement joined TRBV27 to TRBJ1-5; D gene: possibly TRBD1, on 6 matching bases. This sequence originates from a girl aged 10-17 years with multiple sclerosis. DNA sequence: TGTGCCAGCAGTTTACCAGGGGTGGGCAATCAGCCCCAGCATTTT. It translates to CASSLPGVGNQPQHF.